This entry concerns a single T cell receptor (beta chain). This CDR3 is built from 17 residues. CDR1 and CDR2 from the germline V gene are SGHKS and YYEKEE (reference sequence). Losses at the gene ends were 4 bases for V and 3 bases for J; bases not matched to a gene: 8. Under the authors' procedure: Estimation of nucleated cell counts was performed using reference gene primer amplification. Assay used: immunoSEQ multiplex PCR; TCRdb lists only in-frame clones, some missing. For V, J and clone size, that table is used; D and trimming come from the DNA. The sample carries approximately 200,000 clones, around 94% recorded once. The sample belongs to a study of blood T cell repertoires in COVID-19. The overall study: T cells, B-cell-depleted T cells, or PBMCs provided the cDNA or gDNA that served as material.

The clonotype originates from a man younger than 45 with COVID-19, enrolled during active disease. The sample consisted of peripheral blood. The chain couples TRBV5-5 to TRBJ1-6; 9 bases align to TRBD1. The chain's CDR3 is CASSLRGQGVYNSPLHF. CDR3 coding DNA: TGTGCCAGCAGCCTCCGGGGACAGGGTGTCTATAATTCACCCCTCCACTTT.